This TCR beta chain was obtained from a study (dated by TCRdb to 2015 to 2017). Notes on the research overall: The study tested whether tumor-infiltrating Tregs in breast cancer are recruited from blood Tregs or converted in situ from other CD4+ T cell subsets.

Amplification of full-length TCR variable regions was done by 5' RACE PCR using constant-region reverse primers, and this step was followed by semi-nested PCR with Nested Universal Primer A. The ReliaPrep RNA Cell Miniprep System was used to extract total RNA, which was then reverse transcribed into 5'RACE-ready cDNA with the SMARTer RACE 5'/3' Kit. Full-length TCR alpha and beta libraries were barcoded with multiplex adaptors and sequenced on an Illumina MiSeq. The published analysis was carried out like this. For each of nine subset-tissue groups, sequencing data from the five patients were pooled, and the groups were compared by unsupervised clustering of TCR gene usage. The Morisita-Horn index was used to calculate repertoire similarity, with shared sequences weighted according to their contribution to each repertoire. TCRdb reanalyzed the raw reads on its own, using fastp at Q25 for trimming and MiXCR for clone calling, and kept in-frame beta chains. Every entry covers one CDR3 protein and lists the most common genes and DNA from its rows. None of the V and J calls come from the authors' own analysis; TCRdb made them. Within this sample are about 50,000 distinct CDR3 sequences, with under 20% of them counted one time only. In total, the top ten clones hold roughly 2.4% of the sample.

This clonotype was detected a few times. The antigen it binds to is not known. Base qualities were left out, and no much larger clone turns up one base away. Its CDR3 holds 11 amino acids, cysteine through phenylalanine. This entry keeps only the CDR3 DNA: 33 bases, framed from base 1. CDR1 is given as KGHDR and CDR2 as SFDVKD, both from the germline V gene. V drops 7 bases and J drops 6 bases, leaving 5 bases in between. The Miltenyi Naive CD4+ T Cell Isolation kit was used to purify naive CD4+ T cells, and Tregs were depleted with CD25 microbeads. Tregs, naive and memory CD4+ T cells from tumor, blood and ipsilateral draining lymph nodes of 5 or 6 breast cancer patients underwent full-length TCR alpha and beta sequencing. Ficoll density gradient centrifugation was used to isolate mononuclear cells from either lymph nodes or under 65 ml of peripheral blood. Sorted cell populations were confirmed by FACS to exceed 90% purity.

General conclusions and limits of the study: The greatest overlap of tumor-infiltrating Treg TCR alpha and beta sequences was observed with tumor naive CD4+ T cells, followed by blood naive CD4+ T cells. Rather than covering whole repertoires, validation in the larger cohort was restricted to a single TCR beta V-J rearrangement. Tumor memory CD4+ T cell TCR gene usage clustered with blood and lymph node memory CD4+ cells and lymph node naive CD4+ cells.

Sequencing was carried out using naive CD4+ T cells sorted from blood. The cell subset or site label of this sample denotes: naive CD4+ T cells, CD4+CD45RA+CD25-. The sequence links TRBV24-1 to TRBJ2-2, with the D gene not clear enough to name. This receptor was taken from a female donor with breast cancer. CDR3 protein: CATRGAGELFF. At the DNA level, the sequence is TGTGCCACCAGGGGCGCCGGGGAGCTGTTTTTT.